This T cell receptor (beta chain) was identified in a study of shared clonotypes between healthy human individuals. V lost 7 bases and J lost 5; bases outside the gene matches: 6. The CDR3 extends over 15 amino acids. From germline, CDR1 is SGHAT and CDR2 FQNNGV. Measured with immunoSEQ multiplex PCR; TCRdb has only the in-frame clones, and not every one. Of more than 1.2 million clones listed, roughly 98.5% are singletons. Sequenced sample: naive CD4+ T cells sorted from blood. Documented subset: CD45RA+ positively selected. J is TRBJ2-3 and V is TRBV11-2; 13 bases are shared with TRBD2. The clonotype originates from a man aged 25 to 40 in good health. The CDR3 sequence: CASNKGLAGRDTQYF. The CDR3 nucleotides are TGTGCCAGCAACAAGGGACTAGCGGGACGAGATACGCAGTATTTT.